The present TCR beta chain was sequenced within a study of blood T cells in healthy people across ages. Together with a sample-barcoded 5' primer, a J-beta primer mix was included in a second PCR lasting roughly 6 to 12 cycles. Every single cDNA molecule received a tag from a template-switch adaptor with 12 random nucleotides. TCRdb reanalysed the 5' RACE reads using MiXCR and keeps one entry per CDR3 protein. The sample has 1.5 million to 2 million distinct CDR3 sequences, about two fifths seen once. This clonotype was detected only once. Its specificity is unknown. This CDR3 is built from 17 residues. Germline assignment: CDR1 LNHDA and CDR2 SQIVND (reference sequence). Trimming took 0 bases from V and 5 from J, leaving 19 bases between them. Study results and caveats: It was the long-lived donors that had more naive CD4+ cells and higher diversity than aged donors.

The sample, about 10 milliliters of peripheral blood, was drawn from each donor. A minimum of 6 million PBMCs was isolated per sample. The V call is TRBV19, the J call TRBJ1-1; D remains unclear. The TCR sequence derives from a human donor in good health. Sequencing was done on a sample of blood. CDR3 protein: CASSIDLWEGSSTEAFF. The CDR3 DNA is TGTGCCAGTAGTATAGATCTATGGGAGGGATCTAGTACTGAAGCTTTCTTT.